This TCR beta chain was sequenced during a study of cytomegalovirus exposure and HLA in healthy donors. Study-wide points: Excluded: some indistinguishable V segments such as TRBV6-2 and TRBV6-3. Productive rates of about 90% or about 30% were seen for most TCR beta V segments in an earlier analysis. Reported results showed that the classifier diagnosed cytomegalovirus status with high specificity and sensitivity. TCR beta chain V- and J-gene trimming was linked, in a later analysis, to a missense variant in DCLRE1C.

As to this clone: As yet, its antigen is unknown.

CDR3 length: 13 residues. The primer mix had 60 Vbeta and 13 Jbeta primers. Produced via immunoSEQ multiplex PCR; TCRdb's table is partial and in-frame only. The sample gives over 150,000 clones, approximately 71% of which show up once; 4.9% is in the top ten. This TCR came from a male donor in good health and CMV-seronegative. The rearrangement uses TRBV21-1 and TRBJ1-5; no check of the table's D call, TRBD1, against the DNA was made. TRBV21-1 is marked as a pseudogene. The sample consisted of PBMCs. The CDR3 sequence: CASSKDRWQPQHF. The CDR3 DNA sequence: TGTGCCAGCAGCAAAGACAGGTGGCAGCCCCAGCATTTT.